The 13 T cell receptor beta chains reported below all come from one sample, sequenced in a study of OX40 agonist ivuxolimab in advanced cancers. TCRdb's table, derived via immunoSEQ multiplex PCR, lists solely in-frame clones and lacks some. The table records 75,000 to 100,000 clones, around 90% of them present only once. The sequences come from CD4+ or CD8+ T cells sorted from blood, collected in a trial of the OX40 agonist ivuxolimab. These receptors all come from an adult with an advanced solid tumor such as melanoma, head and neck, liver or kidney cancer.

This chain joins TRBV2 and TRBJ2-1; D possibly corresponds to TRBD1 (5 bases). CDR1 SNHLY and CDR2 FYNNEI come from the germline V gene. The V gene lost 9 bases and the J gene lost 3 bases, with 15 bases spanning the gap. There are 14 residues in the CDR3. Here the CDR3 reads CARGLRDGYNEQFF. The DNA of the CDR3 is TGTGCCAGGGGCCTCAGGGATGGCTACAATGAGCAGTTCTTC.

The chain uses TRBV11-1 and TRBJ1-1, with TRBD1 as a possible D gene (6 bases). Deletions cut 0 bases from V and 0 bases from J, with 8 bases between. The CDR3 has 15 residues. The V gene's germline CDR1 is SGHAT and CDR2 FQDESV (reference sequence). CDR3 nucleotides: TGTGCCAGCAGCTTAGCGGACAGCCTGAACACTGAAGCTTTCTTT. Its protein is CASSLADSLNTEAFF.

The V gene is TRBV28, the J gene TRBJ2-3, with a tentative D call TRBD2 (6 bases). The CDR3 extends over 15 amino acids. V was cut by 3 bases and J by 0 bases, with 10 bases left in between. Germline V CDR1 and CDR2: MDHEN, SYDVKM. CDR3 amino acids: CASSFWTTSTDTQYF. CDR3 DNA: TGTGCCAGCAGTTTCTGGACTACTAGCACAGATACGCAGTATTTT. Full variable domain (outside the CDR3, taken from reference TRBV28 and TRBJ2-3): DVKVTQSSRYLVKRTGEKVFLECVQDMDHENMFWYRQDPGLGLRLIYFSYDVKMKEKGDIPEGYSVSREKKERFSLILESASTNQTSMYLCASSFWTTSTDTQYFGPGTRLTVL.

CDR3 residues: CASSPQEGTITGELFF. The CDR3 nucleotides are TGTGCCAGCAGCCCGCAGGAGGGAACGATTACGGGGGAGCTGTTTTTT. The rearrangement joins TRBV5-4 to TRBJ2-2; tentatively, D is TRBD2 (6 bases). The CDR3 runs 16 residues. V lost 4 bases and J 8 bases, leaving 21 bases between the germline ends. Germline CDR1 SGHNT, CDR2 YYREEE (reference sequence).

The chain combines TRBV7-2 with TRBJ2-7; D might be TRBD1 or TRBD2, each matching 6 bases. CDR1 and CDR2 from the germline V gene are SGHTA and FQGNSA. This CDR3 has 19 amino acids. V was cut by 1 base and J by 4 bases, with 26 bases left in between. CDR3 residues: CASSLVGARLEGRLYEQYF. CDR3 DNA sequence: TGTGCCAGCAGCTTAGTGGGGGCACGACTGGAGGGAAGGCTGTACGAGCAGTACTTC.

The chain combines TRBV18 with TRBJ2-6; 10 bases are a match to TRBD2. Germline loops: CDR1 KGHSH, CDR2 LQKENI. V was clipped by 4 bases and J by 0 bases; unmatched bases: 21. The CDR3 loop spans 23 amino acids. CDR3 region: CASSRVIFSGRENPTSGANVLTF. The DNA of the CDR3 is TGTGCCAGCTCACGAGTTATCTTCAGCGGGAGGGAAAATCCTACCTCTGGGGCCAACGTCCTGACTTTC.

The chain couples TRBV7-2 to TRBJ1-5, with D perhaps matching TRBD1 (5 bases). Trimming shortened V by 5 bases and J by 2 bases, and 13 bases separated the two germline ends. Germline V gene data show CDR1 as SGHTA and CDR2 as FQGNSA. This CDR3 comprises 15 residues. The CDR3 loop is CASSAGSGGNQPQHF. For the CDR3, the DNA is TGTGCCAGCAGCGCAGGGAGTGGGGGCAATCAGCCCCAGCATTTT.

The chain uses TRBV9 and TRBJ2-1; tentative D call: TRBD1 (5 bases). The germline V gene has CDR1 SGDLS and CDR2 YYNGEE. This CDR3 contains 15 residues. Trimming removed 0 bases from V and 7 bases from J, with 14 bases in between. Here the CDR3 reads CASSVVLAAGNEQFF. CDR3 nucleotide sequence: TGTGCCAGCAGCGTAGTATTGGCGGCAGGGAATGAGCAGTTCTTC. The whole variable domain, remainder taken from reference TRBV9 and TRBJ2-1, is DSGVTQTPKHLITATGQRVTLRCSPRSGDLSVYWYQQSLDQGLQFLIQYYNGEERAKGNILERFSAQQFPDLHSELNLSSLELGDSALYFCASSVVLAAGNEQFFGPGTRLTVL.

This chain links TRBV4-2 with TRBJ2-1; 12 bases are a match to TRBD2. In germline, CDR1 is LGHNA, CDR2 YNFKEQ. Germline trimming cut 7 bases from V and 3 bases from J; bases unmatched to any gene: 7. The CDR3 spans 16 residues. This CDR3 is CASNRLAGADYNEQFF. The DNA for the CDR3 is TGTGCCAGCAACCGACTAGCGGGAGCTGACTACAATGAGCAGTTCTTC.

J is TRBJ1-1 and V is TRBV2, with D possibly matching TRBD1 (6 bases). CDR3 size: 15 residues. Germline CDR1 is SNHLY and CDR2 is FYNNEI. Trimming stripped 6 bases from V and 0 bases from J, with 14 bases between. The CDR3 here is CASRGGLDLNTEAFF. The CDR3 nucleotides are TGTGCCAGCAGAGGGGGGTTGGACTTGAACACTGAAGCTTTCTTT.

The chain recombines TRBV29-1 with TRBJ2-5, with 8 bases aligning to TRBD2. Germline V gene sequence: CDR1 SQVTM, CDR2 ANQGSEA. The CDR3 has 13 residues. The ends lost 6 bases at V and 6 bases at J; junction bases unmatched: 9. CDR3 protein: CSVFGTSGKTQYF. The CDR3 DNA sequence: TGCAGCGTCTTCGGGACTAGTGGGAAGACCCAGTACTTC.

V and J are TRBV29-1 and TRBJ2-5; 11 bases agree with TRBD1. The CDR3 length is 15 residues. The junction had 9 bases not matched to a gene; V was cut back by 5 bases and J by 4 bases. From germline, CDR1 is SQVTM and CDR2 ANQGSEA. The DNA of the CDR3 is TGCAGCGTTCATTCATATGGACAGGGGGCAGAGACCCAGTACTTC. Translating gives CSVHSYGQGAETQYF.

The chain has TRBV7-9 and TRBJ2-3; the match to TRBD2 covers 10 bases. V was clipped by 5 bases and J by 5 bases; unmatched bases: 4. The CDR3 sequence is 14 residues long. Germline lookup yields CDR1 SEHNR and CDR2 FQNEAQ (reference sequence). Here the CDR3 reads CASSPGLAVDTQYF. The CDR3 bases are TGTGCCAGCAGCCCAGGACTAGCGGTAGATACGCAGTATTTT.